One sample yielded the 23 T cell receptor beta chains listed below, sequenced in a study of blood T cell repertoires in COVID-19. Produced via immunoSEQ multiplex PCR; TCRdb's table is partial and in-frame only. The sample has about 110,000 clones; nearly 80% are singletons. The source material was peripheral blood. Every receptor here comes from a woman older than 75 with active or convalescent COVID-19.

The rearrangement joins TRBV19 to TRBJ1-1; 7 bases are a match to TRBD1. J lost 6 bases, V lost 7 bases, and 14 bases had no gene match. This CDR3 contains 15 residues. From germline, CDR1 is LNHDA and CDR2 SQIVND (reference sequence). The CDR3 reads CASKGTWDSPPEAFF. CDR3 nucleotides: TGTGCCAGTAAAGGGACATGGGACAGTCCACCTGAAGCTTTCTTT.

This clone was observed a single time. This chain links TRBV6-6 with TRBJ1-2; TRBD1 agrees at 10 bases. The CDR3 length is 15 residues. CDR1 is MNHNY and CDR2 is SVGAGI in the germline V gene (reference sequence). The junction had 7 bases not matched to a gene; V was cut back by 6 bases and J by 3 bases. The CDR3 region is CASRTTGTGDYGYTF. CDR3 bases: TGTGCCAGCAGGACTACCGGGACAGGGGACTATGGCTACACCTTC.

The table lists this clone with many counts. The genes are TRBV29-1 and TRBJ1-1; 7 bases line up with TRBD1. With V trimmed by 6 bases and J by 7 bases, 11 bases remained unmatched. The CDR3 length is 13 residues. Looked up from germline, CDR1 is SQVTM and CDR2 is ANQGSEA. The CDR3 nucleotides read TGCAGCGTGACGACAGGGATTTCTGATGAAGCTTTCTTT. Encoded protein: CSVTTGISDEAFF.

The chain links TRBV4-2 to TRBJ1-2; perhaps TRBD1 as D (5 bases). Germline V CDR1 and CDR2: LGHNA, YNFKEQ. Trimming stripped 0 bases from V and 4 bases from J, with 15 bases between. This CDR3 is 16 amino acids long. This CDR3 is CASSQEQAREAYGYTF. The DNA for the CDR3 is TGTGCCAGCAGCCAAGAACAGGCCAGAGAGGCCTATGGCTACACCTTC.

The chain joins TRBV19 to TRBJ1-1, with TRBD1 identical over 12 bases. CDR3 length: 13 residues. Germline values: CDR1 LNHDA, CDR2 SQIVND (reference sequence). V lost 9 bases to trimming and J lost 5 bases; unmatched junction nucleotides: 4. The CDR3 loop is CASGTGGFTEAFF. CDR3 coding DNA: TGTGCCAGCGGGACAGGGGGCTTTACTGAAGCTTTCTTT. Filled out from reference TRBV19 and TRBJ1-1, the complete variable domain reads DGGITQSPKYLFRKEGQNVTLSCEQNLNHDAMYWYRQDPGQGLRLIYYSQIVNDFQKGDIAEGYSVSREKKESFPLTVTSAQKNPTAFYLCASGTGGFTEAFFGQGTRLTVV.

The rearrangement uses TRBV7-9 and TRBJ1-4; TRBD1 matches at 7 bases. The CDR3 sequence is 14 residues long. The ends lost 5 bases at V and 5 bases at J; junction bases unmatched: 5. Germline V gives CDR1 SEHNR, CDR2 FQNEAQ (reference sequence). The CDR3 nucleotides read TGTGCCAGCAGCCGAGGGGGCGCGAATGAAAAACTGTTTTTT. Translation: CASSRGGANEKLFF.

The sample holds a few counts of this clone. The chain uses TRBV4-1 and TRBJ2-1, with a possible D match to TRBD2 (6 bases). Germline V CDR1 and CDR2: MGHRA, YSYEKL. The V and J ends lost 0 bases and 9 bases respectively, with 15 bases between them. This CDR3 contains 15 residues. CDR3 nucleotide sequence: TGCGCCAGCAGCCAAGAGTGGACTACCTGGAGTGAGCAGTTCTTC. Residues: CASSQEWTTWSEQFF.

This sequence joins TRBV5-1 and TRBJ2-3, with D maybe TRBD1 (6 bases). V was trimmed by 0 bases and J by 5 bases, leaving 10 bases between them. This CDR3 has 14 residues. Germline loops: CDR1 SGHRS, CDR2 YFSETQ. The CDR3 is CASSLGQAQDTQYF. The CDR3 nucleotides read TGCGCCAGCAGCTTGGGACAGGCTCAAGATACGCAGTATTTT.

The V and J genes are TRBV30 and TRBJ1-6; a possible D gene is TRBD1 (5 bases). V dropped 0 bases and J dropped 10 bases, with 13 bases sitting between them. Germline V gives CDR1 GTSNPN, CDR2 SVGIG (reference sequence). The CDR3 covers 14 residues. CDR3: CAWSVSRVGSPLHF. CDR3 bases: TGTGCCTGGAGTGTATCCAGGGTTGGATCACCCCTCCACTTT.

The chain couples TRBV5-1 to TRBJ2-1, with 7 bases aligning to TRBD2. There are 16 residues in the CDR3. From germline, CDR1 is SGHRS and CDR2 YFSETQ. The trim removed 5 bases at V and 9 bases at J, leaving 17 bases unmatched. CDR3: CASSPSPRGRSGEQFF. DNA for the CDR3: TGCGCCAGCAGTCCCTCTCCCCGCGGGAGAAGCGGTGAGCAGTTCTTC.

This clone has just one count. The CDR3 sequence: CASSLDSGQRYIEQYF. The CDR3 nucleotides read TGTGCCAGCAGCTTAGATTCGGGACAGCGTTATATCGAGCAGTACTTC. This sequence joins TRBV11-2 and TRBJ2-7, with 7 bases matching TRBD1. The V segment lost 0 bases and the J segment 6 bases; nucleotides outside the gene matches: 11. The CDR3 has 16 amino acids. Per germline, CDR1 SGHAT and CDR2 FQNNGV.

The rearrangement joins TRBV10-3 to TRBJ2-1, with a tentative D call TRBD2 (6 bases). Germline CDR1 and CDR2: ENHRY and SYGVKD. Trimming removed 8 bases at V and 5 bases at J, with 16 bases between. The CDR3 has 14 amino acids. The chain's CDR3 is CAIGGVTRDNEQFF. DNA of the CDR3: TGTGCCATCGGAGGGGTAACTCGGGACAATGAGCAGTTCTTC.

The chain links TRBV29-1 to TRBJ2-1, with 12 positions matching TRBD2. V trimming: 3 bases; J trimming: 4 bases; junction bases outside the gene matches: 4. The CDR3 runs to 15 residues. Germline V gene lookup returns CDR1 SQVTM and CDR2 ANQGSEA. The CDR3 loop reads CSVDPGTSGYNEQFF. DNA of the CDR3: TGCAGCGTTGATCCTGGGACTAGCGGGTACAATGAGCAGTTCTTC.

The gene calls are TRBV18 and TRBJ1-5, with a possible D match to TRBD1 (6 bases). Trimming took off 3 bases at V and 3 bases at J, with 12 bases between the two ends. The CDR3 is made up of 15 amino acids. CDR1 is KGHSH and CDR2 is LQKENI in the germline V gene. CDR3 sequence: CASSPETGYNQPQHF. Written as DNA, the CDR3 is TGTGCCAGCTCACCCGAGACAGGTTACAATCAGCCCCAGCATTTT.

This clone turned up a few times. Other nucleotide sequences from this sample produce the same CDR3. The chain employs TRBV5-1 and TRBJ1-1; D unresolved. V was clipped by 5 bases and J by 1 base, with 15 bases between them. The CDR3 spans 15 residues. Germline V CDR1 and CDR2: SGHRS, YFSETQ. The CDR3 here is CASSRGSGGNTEAFF. CDR3 nucleotides: TGCGCCAGCAGTCGTGGGAGCGGTGGGAACACTGAAGCTTTCTTT.

The chain uses TRBV6-1 and TRBJ1-2, with a possible D match to TRBD1 (5 bases). V was cut by 3 bases and J by 2 bases, with 13 bases left in between. The germline gives CDR1 MNHNS, CDR2 SASEGT. This CDR3 comprises 15 residues. Here the CDR3 reads CASSDRRGKNYGYTF. The CDR3 nucleotides are TGTGCCAGCAGTGACAGGCGGGGGAAGAACTATGGCTACACCTTC.

In DNA form, the CDR3 reads TGTGCCAGCAGCCAAGATCCTGGCGGGATAGGGCAGTACTTC. It yields the protein CASSQDPGGIGQYF. This chain joins TRBV4-2 and TRBJ2-7; TRBD2 might be the D (6 bases). V dropped 0 bases and J dropped 9 bases, with 15 bases sitting between them. This CDR3 has 14 amino acids. From germline, CDR1 is LGHNA and CDR2 YNFKEQ.

The chain uses TRBV7-8 and TRBJ2-7, with TRBD2 identical over 7 bases. The germline V gene encodes CDR1 SGHVS and CDR2 FQNEAQ. The CDR3 length is 15 residues. Losses at the gene ends were 1 base for V and 2 bases for J; bases not matched to a gene: 5. The chain's CDR3 is CASSLDRGRAYEQYF. In nucleotides, the CDR3 is TGTGCCAGCAGCTTAGATCGGGGGAGGGCCTACGAGCAGTACTTC.

This rearrangement joins TRBV29-1 to TRBJ1-2; D gene ambiguous. Between the trimmed V and J ends, which lost 6 bases and 2 bases, there was a span of 10 bases. This CDR3 spans 12 amino acids. Germline V lookup: CDR1 SQVTM, CDR2 ANQGSEA. CDR3 DNA sequence: TGCAGCGTAAACAGAGGGAACTATGGCTACACCTTC. Translation gives CSVNRGNYGYTF.

This sequence joins TRBV5-1 and TRBJ2-5; D may be TRBD1 (6 bases). CDR3 length: 14 residues. CDR1 is SGHRS, CDR2 YFSETQ, per germline. The ends were cut back, 1 base at V and 4 bases at J, with 11 bases in the middle. CDR3 amino acids: CASSLLQGRETQYF. DNA for the CDR3: TGCGCCAGCAGCTTGCTGCAGGGGAGAGAGACCCAGTACTTC. The variable domain in full, completed from reference TRBV5-1 and TRBJ2-5, reads KAGVTQTPRYLIKTRGQQVTLSCSPISGHRSVSWYQQTPGQGLQFLFEYFSETQRNKGNFPGRFSGRQFSNSRSEMNVSTLELGDSALYLCASSLLQGRETQYFGPGTRLLVL.

The chain is built from TRBV5-1 and TRBJ2-5; TRBD1 is a possible D gene (6 bases). The CDR3 is 14 amino acids. Germline V lookup: CDR1 SGHRS, CDR2 YFSETQ. Trimming took off 0 bases at V and 5 bases at J, with 11 bases between the two ends. The CDR3 DNA is TGCGCCAGCAGCTTGGATGGGGGCGGTGAGACCCAGTACTTC. Translation gives CASSLDGGGETQYF. Supplemented by reference TRBV5-1 and TRBJ2-5, the full variable domain reads KAGVTQTPRYLIKTRGQQVTLSCSPISGHRSVSWYQQTPGQGLQFLFEYFSETQRNKGNFPGRFSGRQFSNSRSEMNVSTLELGDSALYLCASSLDGGGETQYFGPGTRLLVL.

This clone came up many times. V and J are TRBV10-3 and TRBJ2-7; 10 nucleotides line up with TRBD2. V trimming: 10 bases; J trimming: 1 base; junction bases outside the gene matches: 7. The length of the CDR3 is 14 residues. CDR1 is ENHRY, CDR2 SYGVKD, per germline. The CDR3 sequence: CASTSGISSYEQYF. As DNA, the CDR3 is TGTGCCAGCACTAGCGGGATTAGTTCCTACGAGCAGTACTTC.

This chain joins TRBV21-1 and TRBJ1-2; the table names TRBD1, a call not compared with the DNA. TRBV21-1 is classified as a pseudogene. The CDR3 loop spans 16 amino acids. CDR3 bases: TGTGCCAGCAGCAAAGGGTCGTTACAGGGGGGCTATGGCTACACCTTC. It translates to CASSKGSLQGGYGYTF.